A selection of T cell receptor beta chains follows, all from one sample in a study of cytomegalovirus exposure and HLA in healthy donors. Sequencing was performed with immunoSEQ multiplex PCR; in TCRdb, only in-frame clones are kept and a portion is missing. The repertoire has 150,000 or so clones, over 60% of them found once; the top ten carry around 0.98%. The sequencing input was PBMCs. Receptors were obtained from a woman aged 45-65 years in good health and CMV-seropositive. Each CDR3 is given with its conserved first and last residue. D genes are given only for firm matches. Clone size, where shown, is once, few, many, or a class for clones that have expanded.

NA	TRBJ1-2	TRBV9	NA	TGTGCCAGCAGCGCGCGAACAGGGTTCGGCTACACCTTC	CASSARTGFGYTF
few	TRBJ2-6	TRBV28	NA	TGTGCCAGCAGAGGTCAGGGCTTGGACTATGGGGCCAACGTCCTGACTTTC	CASRGQGLDYGANVLTF
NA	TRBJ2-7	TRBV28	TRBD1	TGTGCCAGCATGAGATTTTCTACAGGGGTGTCCTACGAGCAGTACTTC	CASMRFSTGVSYEQYF
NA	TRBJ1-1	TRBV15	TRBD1	TGTGCCACCGCACCGACAGGGGGCTACACTGAAGCTTTCTTT	CATAPTGGYTEAFF
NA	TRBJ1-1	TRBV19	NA	TGTGCCAGTAGTATATCCCCAATCGGTTCTTTGAACACTGAAGCTTTCTTT	CASSISPIGSLNTEAFF
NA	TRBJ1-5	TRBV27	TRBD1	TGTGCCAGCAGCAACGGACAGGGGCAGAGTGCCAATCAGCCCCAGCATTTT	CASSNGQGQSANQPQHF
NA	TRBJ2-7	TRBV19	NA	TGTGCCAGTAGTATCGCACAGGGTTCCTTTTACGAGCAGTACTTC	CASSIAQGSFYEQYF
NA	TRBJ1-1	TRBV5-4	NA	TGTGCCAGCAGCGTCGCAGTGAACACTGAAGCTTTCTTT	CASSVAVNTEAFF
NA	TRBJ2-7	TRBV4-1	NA	TGCGCCAGCAGCCAAGGGGCCTCGAAATACGAGCAGTACTTC	CASSQGASKYEQYF
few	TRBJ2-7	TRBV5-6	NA	TGTGCCAGCAGCTTGAATCGAGTCGAGCAGTACTTC	CASSLNRVEQYF
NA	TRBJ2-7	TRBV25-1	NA	TGTGCCAGCTCCTACTCCTACGAGCAGTACTTC	CASSYSYEQYF
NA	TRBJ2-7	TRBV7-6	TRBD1	TGTGCCAGCAGCTTCGACAGGGGCTACGAGCAGTACTTC	CASSFDRGYEQYF
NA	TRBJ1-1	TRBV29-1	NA	TGCAGCGCTGCCGAACAGGGCGGTGGCACTGAAGCTTTCTTT	CSAAEQGGGTEAFF
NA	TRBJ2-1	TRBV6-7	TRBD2	TGTGCCAGCAGTTACTCCGGGACTAGCGGGCACACCTACAATGAGCAGTTCTTC	CASSYSGTSGHTYNEQFF
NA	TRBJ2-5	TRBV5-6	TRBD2	TGTGCCAGCAGATATAAGGGAGGGGAGACCCAGTACTTC	CASRYKGGETQYF
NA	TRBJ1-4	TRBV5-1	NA	TGCGCCAGCAGCTTGGACCCCCGCAGGGCGGGAGCTAATGAAAAACTGTTTTTT	CASSLDPRRAGANEKLFF
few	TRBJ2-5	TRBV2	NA	TGTGCCAGCAGGGGGAGTAGCCGAGAGCAGTACTTC	CASRGSSREQYF
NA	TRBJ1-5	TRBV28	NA	TGTGCCAGCAGCCTAGGGGTCCCAGGCAATCAGCCCCAGCATTTT	CASSLGVPGNQPQHF
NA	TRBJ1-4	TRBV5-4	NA	TGTGCCAGCAGCCAGATGACAGGATCAACTAATGAAAAACTGTTTTTT	CASSQMTGSTNEKLFF
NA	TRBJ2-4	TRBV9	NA	TGTGCCAGCAGCGTAGATCTAGCCAAAAACATTCAGTACTTC	CASSVDLAKNIQYF
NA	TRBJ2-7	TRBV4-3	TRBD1	TGCGCCAGCAGCCAAGATAGGGGGACAGGGTCCTACGAGCAGTACTTC	CASSQDRGTGSYEQYF
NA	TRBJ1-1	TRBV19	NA	TGTGCCAGTAGTATTCAGGGCCTTATGAACACTGAAGCTTTCTTT	CASSIQGLMNTEAFF
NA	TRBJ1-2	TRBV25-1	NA	TGTGCCAGCAGCGACCGGGGTCATGGCTACACCTTC	CASSDRGHGYTF
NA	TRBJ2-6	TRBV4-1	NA	TGCGCCAGCAGCCAAGATGGCACCCTGTTCGTCAACTCTGGGGCCAACGTCCTGACTTTC	CASSQDGTLFVNSGANVLTF
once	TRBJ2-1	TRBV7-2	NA	TGTGCCAGCAGTACTAGCATGGGATTCGGCGACAATGAGCAGTTCTTC	CASSTSMGFGDNEQFF
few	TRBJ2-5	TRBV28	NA	TGTGCCAGCCAATACGGTTCCCAAGAGACCCAGTACTTC	CASQYGSQETQYF
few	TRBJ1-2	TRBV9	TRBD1	TGTGCCAGCAGCGCGGGACAGGGGGCATGGGGCTACACCTTC	CASSAGQGAWGYTF